The sequence of this T cell receptor (beta chain) was determined in a study of blood T cell repertoires in COVID-19. Study information: COVID-19 samples, acute and convalescent, were from the United States, Italy and Spain. Sources were T cells, B-cell-depleted T cells, or PBMCs; the material itself was cDNA or gDNA.

In this sample, this clone turned up once. This CDR3 has 14 residues. Germline V gene sequence: CDR1 MGHRA, CDR2 YSYEKL. The junction had 2 bases not matched to a gene; V was cut back by 5 bases and J by 6 bases. Per the original methods: Amplification of reference gene primers was used by the study to estimate nucleated cell counts. Assay used: immunoSEQ multiplex PCR; TCRdb lists only in-frame clones, some missing. The DNA gave D and trimming, while V, J and clone size come from that table. This table holds about 160,000 clones, roughly 80% found once. This TCR derives from a woman aged 55-70 years who had recovered from COVID-19. The chain uses TRBV4-1 and TRBJ1-5; TRBD1 matches 12 bases. Material: PBMCs or T cells enriched from blood (not recorded which). CDR3 nucleotide sequence: TGCGCCAGCAGCTGGGACAGGGGGCGTCAGCCCCAGCATTTT. Protein: CASSWDRGRQPQHF.